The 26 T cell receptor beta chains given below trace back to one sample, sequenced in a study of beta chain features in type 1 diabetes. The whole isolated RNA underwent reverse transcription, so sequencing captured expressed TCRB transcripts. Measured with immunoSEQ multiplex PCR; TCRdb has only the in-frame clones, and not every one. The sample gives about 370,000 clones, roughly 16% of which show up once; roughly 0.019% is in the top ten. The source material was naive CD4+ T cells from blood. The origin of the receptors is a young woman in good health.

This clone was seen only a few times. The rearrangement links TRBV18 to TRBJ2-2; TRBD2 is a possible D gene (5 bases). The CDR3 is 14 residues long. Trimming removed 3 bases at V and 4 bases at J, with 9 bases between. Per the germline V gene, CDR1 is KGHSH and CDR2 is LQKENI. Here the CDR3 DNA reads TGTGCCAGCTCACCGCCGAGCGGCACCGGGGAGCTGTTTTTT. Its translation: CASSPPSGTGELFF.

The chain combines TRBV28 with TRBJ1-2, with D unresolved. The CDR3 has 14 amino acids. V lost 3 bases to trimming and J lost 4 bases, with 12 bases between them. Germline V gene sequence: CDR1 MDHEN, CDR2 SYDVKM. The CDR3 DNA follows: TGTGCCAGCAGTTTGACCCAGACGGGCTATGGCTACACCTTC. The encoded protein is CASSLTQTGYGYTF.

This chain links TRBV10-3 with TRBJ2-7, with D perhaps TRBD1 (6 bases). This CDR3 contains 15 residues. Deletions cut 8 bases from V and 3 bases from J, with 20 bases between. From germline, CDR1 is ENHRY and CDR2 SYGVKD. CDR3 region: CAIARDTVTLYEQYF. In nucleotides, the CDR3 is TGTGCCATCGCTCGGGACACCGTAACCCTCTACGAGCAGTACTTC.

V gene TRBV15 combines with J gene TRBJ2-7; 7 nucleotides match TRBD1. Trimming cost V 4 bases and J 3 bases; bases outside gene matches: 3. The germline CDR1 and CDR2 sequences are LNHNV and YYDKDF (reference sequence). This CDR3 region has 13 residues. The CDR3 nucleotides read TGTGCCACCAGCACTGGACAGGACTACGAGCAGTACTTC. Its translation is CATSTGQDYEQYF.

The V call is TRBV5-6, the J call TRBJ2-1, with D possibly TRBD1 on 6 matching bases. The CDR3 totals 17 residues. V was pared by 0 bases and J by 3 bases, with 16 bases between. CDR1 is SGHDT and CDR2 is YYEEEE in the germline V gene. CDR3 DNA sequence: TGTGCCAGCAGCTTGGGCAGGGGTATAGGAGTCTACAATGAGCAGTTCTTC. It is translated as CASSLGRGIGVYNEQFF.

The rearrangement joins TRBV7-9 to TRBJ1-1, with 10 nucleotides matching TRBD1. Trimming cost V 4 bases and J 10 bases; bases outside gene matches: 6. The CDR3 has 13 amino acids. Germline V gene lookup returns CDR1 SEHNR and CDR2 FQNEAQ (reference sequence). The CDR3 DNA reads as TGTGCCAGCAGCTCTCGGGACAGGGGAAGAGCTTTCTTT. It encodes CASSSRDRGRAFF.

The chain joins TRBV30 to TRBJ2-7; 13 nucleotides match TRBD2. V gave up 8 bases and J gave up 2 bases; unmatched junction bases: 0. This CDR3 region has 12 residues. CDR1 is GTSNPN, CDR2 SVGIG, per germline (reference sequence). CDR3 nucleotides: TGTGCCGGGACTAGCGGGGCCTACGAGCAGTACTTC. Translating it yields CAGTSGAYEQYF.

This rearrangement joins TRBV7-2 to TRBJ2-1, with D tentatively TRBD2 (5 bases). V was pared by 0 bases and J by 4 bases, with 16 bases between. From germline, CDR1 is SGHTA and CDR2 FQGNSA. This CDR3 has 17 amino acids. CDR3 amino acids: CASSLAAQPRTYNEQFF. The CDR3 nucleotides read TGTGCCAGCAGCTTAGCTGCCCAACCGAGGACTTACAATGAGCAGTTCTTC.

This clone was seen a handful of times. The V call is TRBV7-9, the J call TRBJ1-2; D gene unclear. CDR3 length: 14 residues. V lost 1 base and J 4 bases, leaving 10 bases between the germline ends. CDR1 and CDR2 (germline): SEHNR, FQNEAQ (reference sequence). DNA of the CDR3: TGTGCCAGCAGCTTAGATGGGAGTGGCTATGGCTACACCTTC. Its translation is CASSLDGSGYGYTF.

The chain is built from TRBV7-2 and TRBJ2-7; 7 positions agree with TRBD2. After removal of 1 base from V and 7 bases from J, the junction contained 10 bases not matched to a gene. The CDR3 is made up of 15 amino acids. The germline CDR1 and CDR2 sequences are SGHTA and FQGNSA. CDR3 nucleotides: TGTGCCAGCAGCTTAGGGGCTAGCGGATCGCAAGAGCAGTACTTC. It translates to CASSLGASGSQEQYF.

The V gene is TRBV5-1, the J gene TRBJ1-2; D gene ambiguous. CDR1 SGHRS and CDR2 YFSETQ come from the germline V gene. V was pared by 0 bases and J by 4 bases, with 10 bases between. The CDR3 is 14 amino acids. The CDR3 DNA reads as TGCGCCAGCAGCTTGGCCATGGGCAGCTATGGCTACACCTTC. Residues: CASSLAMGSYGYTF.

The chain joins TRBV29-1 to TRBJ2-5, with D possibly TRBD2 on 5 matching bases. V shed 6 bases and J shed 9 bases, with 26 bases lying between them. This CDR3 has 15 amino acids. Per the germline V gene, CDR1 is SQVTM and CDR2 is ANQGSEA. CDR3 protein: CSVLMRSIQDSSQYF. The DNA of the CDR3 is TGCAGCGTCCTCATGCGGTCAATTCAGGACTCGTCCCAGTACTTC.

The CDR3 spells CASSARLNYGYTF. The CDR3 region has the DNA TGTGCCAGCAGCGCCAGACTTAACTATGGCTACACCTTC. V usage is TRBV9 and J usage is TRBJ1-2; D not certain. Trimming took off 3 bases at V and 1 base at J, with 7 bases between the two ends. Germline V gene sequence: CDR1 SGDLS, CDR2 YYNGEE. This CDR3 has 13 residues.

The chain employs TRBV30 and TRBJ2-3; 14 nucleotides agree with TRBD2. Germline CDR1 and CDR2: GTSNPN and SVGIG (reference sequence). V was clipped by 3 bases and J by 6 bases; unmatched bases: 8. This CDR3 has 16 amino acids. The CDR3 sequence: CAWSRGLAGGTDTQYF. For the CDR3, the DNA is TGTGCCTGGAGCCGAGGACTAGCGGGAGGTACGGATACGCAGTATTTT.

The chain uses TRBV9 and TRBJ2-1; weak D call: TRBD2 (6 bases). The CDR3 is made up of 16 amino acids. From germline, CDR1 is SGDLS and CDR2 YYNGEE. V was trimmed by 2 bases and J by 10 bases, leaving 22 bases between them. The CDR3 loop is CASSVNSGTQASEQFF. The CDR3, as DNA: TGTGCCAGCAGCGTCAACTCCGGGACTCAAGCCAGCGAGCAGTTCTTC.

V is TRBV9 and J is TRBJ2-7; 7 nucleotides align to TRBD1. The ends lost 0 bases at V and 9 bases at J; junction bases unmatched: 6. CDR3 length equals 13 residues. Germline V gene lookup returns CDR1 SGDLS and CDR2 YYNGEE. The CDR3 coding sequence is TGTGCCAGCAGCGTAGAGAGACAGGGTCCGCAGTACTTC. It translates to CASSVERQGPQYF.

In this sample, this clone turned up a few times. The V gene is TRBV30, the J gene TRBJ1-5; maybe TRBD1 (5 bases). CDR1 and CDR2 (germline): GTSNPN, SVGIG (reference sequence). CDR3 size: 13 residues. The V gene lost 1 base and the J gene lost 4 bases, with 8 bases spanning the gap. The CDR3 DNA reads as TGTGCCTGGAGTGACCAGGGAAATCAGCCCCAGCATTTT. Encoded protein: CAWSDQGNQPQHF.

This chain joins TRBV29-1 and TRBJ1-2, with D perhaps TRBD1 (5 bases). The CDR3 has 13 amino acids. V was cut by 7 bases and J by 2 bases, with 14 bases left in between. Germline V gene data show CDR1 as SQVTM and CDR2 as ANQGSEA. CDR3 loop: CSASLTANYGYTF. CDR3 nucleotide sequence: TGCAGCGCCTCCCTGACAGCCAACTATGGCTACACCTTC.

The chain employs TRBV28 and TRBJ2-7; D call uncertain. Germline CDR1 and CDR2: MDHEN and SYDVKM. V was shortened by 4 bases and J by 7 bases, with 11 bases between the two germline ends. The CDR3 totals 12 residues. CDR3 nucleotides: TGTGCCAGCAGTTCCAGCCCGAGGGAGCAGTACTTC. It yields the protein CASSSSPREQYF.

CDR3 DNA sequence: TGTGCCAGCAGTTCCTACAGTAACGGCGCTGAAGCTTTCTTT. This encodes CASSSYSNGAEAFF. This chain connects TRBV6-6 to TRBJ1-1; D is ambiguous. In germline, CDR1 is MNHNY, CDR2 SVGAGI (reference sequence). Trimming cost V 4 bases and J 6 bases, with 15 bases left between them. The CDR3 has 14 residues.

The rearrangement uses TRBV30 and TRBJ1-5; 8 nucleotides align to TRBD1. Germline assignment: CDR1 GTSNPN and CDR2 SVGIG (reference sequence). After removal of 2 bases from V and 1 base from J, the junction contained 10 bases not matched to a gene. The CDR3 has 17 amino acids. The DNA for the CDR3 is TGTGCCTGGAGTCGGTGGAAAACAGGGGGGAGCAATCAGCCCCAGCATTTT. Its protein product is CAWSRWKTGGSNQPQHF.

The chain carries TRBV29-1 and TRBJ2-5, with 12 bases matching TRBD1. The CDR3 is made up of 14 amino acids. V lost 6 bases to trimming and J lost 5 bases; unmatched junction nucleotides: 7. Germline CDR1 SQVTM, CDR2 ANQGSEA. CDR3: CSVGTGGWEETQYF. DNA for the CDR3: TGCAGCGTGGGGACAGGGGGCTGGGAGGAGACCCAGTACTTC.

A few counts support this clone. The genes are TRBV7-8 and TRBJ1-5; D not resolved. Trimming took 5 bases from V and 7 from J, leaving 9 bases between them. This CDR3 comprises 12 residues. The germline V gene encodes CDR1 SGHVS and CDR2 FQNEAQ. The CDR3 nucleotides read TGTGCCAGCAGCCAGGTCGGCCAGCCCCAGCATTTT. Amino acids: CASSQVGQPQHF.

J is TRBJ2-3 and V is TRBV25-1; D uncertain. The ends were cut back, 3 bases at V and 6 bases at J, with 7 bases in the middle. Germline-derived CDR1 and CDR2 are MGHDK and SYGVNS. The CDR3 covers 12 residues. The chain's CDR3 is CASSENADTQYF. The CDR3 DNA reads TGTGCCAGCAGTGAGAATGCGGATACGCAGTATTTT.

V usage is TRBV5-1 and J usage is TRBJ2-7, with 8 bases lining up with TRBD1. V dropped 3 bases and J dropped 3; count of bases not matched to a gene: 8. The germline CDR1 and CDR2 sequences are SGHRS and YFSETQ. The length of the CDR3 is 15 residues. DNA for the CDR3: TGCGCCAGCAGCTCCCGGACAGGGAAAGACTACGAGCAGTACTTC. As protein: CASSSRTGKDYEQYF.

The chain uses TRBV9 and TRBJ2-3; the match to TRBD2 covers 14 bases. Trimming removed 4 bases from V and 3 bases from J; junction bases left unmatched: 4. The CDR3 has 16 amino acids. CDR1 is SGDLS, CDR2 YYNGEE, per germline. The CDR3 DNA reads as TGTGCCAGCAGCCTCGGGACTAGCGGGAGTACAGATACGCAGTATTTT. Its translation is CASSLGTSGSTDTQYF.